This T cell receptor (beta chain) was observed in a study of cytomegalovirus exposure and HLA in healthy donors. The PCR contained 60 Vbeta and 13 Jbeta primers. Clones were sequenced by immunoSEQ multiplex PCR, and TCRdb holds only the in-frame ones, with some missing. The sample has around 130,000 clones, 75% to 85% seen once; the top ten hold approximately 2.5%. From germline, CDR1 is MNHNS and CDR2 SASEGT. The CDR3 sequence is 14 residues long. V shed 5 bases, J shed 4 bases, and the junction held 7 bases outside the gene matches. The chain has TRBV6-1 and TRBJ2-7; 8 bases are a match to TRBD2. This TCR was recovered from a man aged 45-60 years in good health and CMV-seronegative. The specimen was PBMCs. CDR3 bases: TGTGCCAGCAGTAGGGTCCGGGGGGGTTACGAGCAGTACTTC. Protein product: CASSRVRGGYEQYF.